The 28 T cell receptor beta chains below come from one sample, sequenced in a study of cytotoxic CD8 clonotypes in ibrutinib-treated CLL. Here immunoSEQ multiplex PCR was the method, and the copy in TCRdb shows in-frame clones only, minus some. Of just over 200,000 clones in the sample, roughly 77% were seen once. Sequencing was performed on PBMCs, taken after 12 months of ibrutinib treatment. The receptors were sampled from a human donor with chronic lymphocytic leukemia.

The rearrangement links TRBV27 to TRBJ1-1; TRBD1 matches at 12 bases. The CDR3 sequence is 15 residues long. V lost 4 bases to trimming and J lost 11 bases; unmatched junction nucleotides: 11. In germline, CDR1 is MNHEY, CDR2 SMNVEV (reference sequence). CDR3 DNA sequence: TGTGCCAGCAGTTCTCAAGGGACAGGGGGCTCGGAGGCTTTCTTT. Translated: CASSSQGTGGSEAFF.

This chain's CDR3 is CASSSGQGVRGYTF. As DNA, the CDR3 is TGTGCCAGCAGCTCGGGACAGGGGGTTCGTGGCTACACCTTC. The chain is built from TRBV7-2 and TRBJ1-2; TRBD1 agrees at 11 bases. The ends lost 4 bases at V and 7 bases at J; junction bases unmatched: 5. From germline, CDR1 is SGHTA and CDR2 FQGNSA. This CDR3 has 14 amino acids.

The sample holds a few counts of this clone. The V and J genes are TRBV6-5 and TRBJ1-5, with D maybe TRBD1 (5 bases). V lost 6 bases and J lost 7, with 10 bases in between. The CDR3 has 12 amino acids. Germline V gene sequence: CDR1 MNHEY, CDR2 SVGAGI. The CDR3 DNA reads TGTGCCAGCAGGCAGGGTGACCAGCCCCAGCATTTT. Translation: CASRQGDQPQHF.

This chain uses TRBV5-4 with TRBJ1-1; D is ambiguous. Germline V gene data show CDR1 as SGHNT and CDR2 as YYREEE (reference sequence). Trimming left V 3 bases short and J 1 base short, with 7 bases between. The CDR3 sequence is 13 residues long. The CDR3 region is CASSSWGNTEAFF. The CDR3 nucleotides read TGTGCCAGCAGCTCATGGGGGAACACTGAAGCTTTCTTT.

The rearrangement links TRBV29-1 to TRBJ2-1, with D possibly matching TRBD2 (5 bases). Germline CDR1 and CDR2: SQVTM and ANQGSEA. V dropped 6 bases and J dropped 5 bases, with 23 bases sitting between them. This CDR3 is 16 amino acids long. CDR3 nucleotides: TGCAGCGTCCAAACTCTAGACTATCCCCCCAACAATGAGCAGTTCTTC. This sequence encodes CSVQTLDYPPNNEQFF.

This sequence joins TRBV18 and TRBJ1-1; D unresolved. The V gene's germline CDR1 is KGHSH and CDR2 LQKENI. This CDR3 comprises 14 residues. V lost 4 bases and J lost 1, with 10 bases in between. The chain's CDR3 is CASSQLPPNTEAFF. The CDR3 DNA follows: TGTGCCAGCTCACAACTCCCCCCGAACACTGAAGCTTTCTTT.

This rearrangement joins TRBV7-2 to TRBJ1-5, with D perhaps TRBD1 (6 bases). V shed 5 bases and J shed 2 bases, with 10 bases lying between them. Germline V gene sequence: CDR1 SGHTA, CDR2 FQGNSA. This CDR3 region has 14 residues. The CDR3 loop is CASSQGGRNQPQHF. The CDR3 bases are TGTGCCAGCAGCCAAGGGGGACGCAATCAGCCCCAGCATTTT.

V and J are TRBV4-3 and TRBJ1-2; tentative D call: TRBD1 (6 bases). Germline V CDR1 and CDR2: LGHNA, YSLEER. The V gene lost 0 bases and the J gene lost 4 bases, with 15 bases spanning the gap. This CDR3 region has 16 residues. CDR3 DNA sequence: TGCGCCAGCAGCCAAGATCGGGCGGGGGGCGGCTATGGCTACACCTTC. Translated, it gives CASSQDRAGGGYGYTF.

V and J are TRBV27 and TRBJ1-2; 7 bases match TRBD1. Trimming removed 3 bases from V and 4 bases from J; junction bases left unmatched: 8. The CDR3 has 15 amino acids. From germline, CDR1 is MNHEY and CDR2 SMNVEV (reference sequence). The CDR3 region is CASSFRQGRGYGYTF. DNA for the CDR3: TGTGCCAGCAGTTTCCGACAGGGTAGGGGCTATGGCTACACCTTC.

The V and J genes are TRBV30 and TRBJ1-1, with a weak D call TRBD1 (6 bases). The CDR3 loop spans 15 amino acids. V was pared by 3 bases and J by 4 bases, with 18 bases between. Germline V lookup: CDR1 GTSNPN, CDR2 SVGIG (reference sequence). The CDR3: CAWSPSDSWGTEAFF. The CDR3 DNA sequence: TGTGCCTGGAGCCCCTCGGACAGCTGGGGCACTGAAGCTTTCTTT.

This clone was seen a few times. This chain connects TRBV2 to TRBJ1-5; tentatively, D is TRBD1 (5 bases). This CDR3 contains 13 residues. Trimming took off 6 bases at V and 0 bases at J, with 6 bases between the two ends. CDR1 SNHLY and CDR2 FYNNEI come from the germline V gene. The CDR3 nucleotides read TGTGCCAGCAGGGGGGATAGCAATCAGCCCCAGCATTTT. Protein product: CASRGDSNQPQHF. Based on the CDR3 plus reference TRBV2 and TRBJ1-5, the full variable domain is EPEVTQTPSHQVTQMGQEVILRCVPISNHLYFYWYRQILGQKVEFLVSFYNNEISEKSEIFDDQFSVERPDGSNFTLKIRSTKLEDSAMYFCASRGDSNQPQHFGDGTRLSIL.

The sample holds one count of this clone. The rearrangement joins TRBV5-1 to TRBJ2-1; no clear D gene. V lost 4 bases to trimming and J lost 5 bases, with 13 bases between them. Germline assignment: CDR1 SGHRS and CDR2 YFSETQ. The CDR3 totals 14 residues. CDR3 in amino acids: CASSARVGDNEQFF. DNA of the CDR3: TGCGCCAGCAGCGCTAGGGTTGGGGACAATGAGCAGTTCTTC.

This clone was picked up one time. CDR3 bases: TGTGCCTGGAGTGTCGGACTGGTTAACTACGAGCAGTACTTC. It specifies CAWSVGLVNYEQYF. This rearrangement joins TRBV30 to TRBJ2-7; maybe TRBD2 (5 bases). CDR1 and CDR2 from the germline V gene are GTSNPN and SVGIG (reference sequence). Trimming stripped 0 bases from V and 3 bases from J, with 12 bases between. The CDR3 has 14 residues.

V and J are TRBV28 and TRBJ2-2, with a possible D match to TRBD1 (5 bases). Germline V gene data show CDR1 as MDHEN and CDR2 as SYDVKM. V was pared by 7 bases and J by 0 bases, with 15 bases between. The CDR3 has 16 amino acids. The chain's CDR3 is CASTVRVRANTGELFF. CDR3 coding DNA: TGTGCCAGCACCGTCAGGGTCCGAGCGAACACCGGGGAGCTGTTTTTT.

This clone was seen a handful of times. The chain carries TRBV6-1 and TRBJ2-5; weak D call: TRBD1 (5 bases). Trimming removed 1 base from V and 7 bases from J, with 13 bases in between. Looked up from germline, CDR1 is MNHNS and CDR2 is SASEGT. The CDR3 totals 14 residues. The CDR3 loop is CASSEVVSQGTQYF. CDR3 nucleotides: TGTGCCAGCAGTGAAGTGGTTAGTCAGGGGACCCAGTACTTC.

The chain couples TRBV7-9 to TRBJ2-7; tentatively, D is TRBD1 or TRBD2 (5 bases each). V dropped 8 bases and J dropped 12 bases, with 20 bases sitting between them. The CDR3 totals 12 residues. In germline, CDR1 is SEHNR, CDR2 FQNEAQ (reference sequence). As DNA, the CDR3 is TGTGCCAGCGACCCAAGTGAGGGGCCGGGGTACTTC. Its protein is CASDPSEGPGYF.

The chain joins TRBV9 to TRBJ2-7, with 12 bases aligning to TRBD2. Germline-derived CDR1 and CDR2 are SGDLS and YYNGEE. The junction had 4 bases not matched to a gene; V was cut back by 2 bases and J by 1 base. The length of the CDR3 is 16 residues. CDR3 residues: CASSVGLAGISYEQYF. The CDR3 nucleotides are TGTGCCAGCAGCGTTGGACTAGCGGGGATTTCCTACGAGCAGTACTTC.

This clone was seen just once. The chain has TRBV10-2 and TRBJ1-1; D uncertain. V lost 7 bases and J lost 0, with 6 bases in between. The germline V gene has CDR1 WSHSY and CDR2 SAAADI. The CDR3 extends over 12 amino acids. CDR3 bases: TGCGCCAGCAAGGGAATGAACACTGAAGCTTTCTTT. It translates to CASKGMNTEAFF.

The table lists this clone with a count of one. CDR3 in amino acids: CASSLLQGGGYTF. The CDR3 DNA follows: TGTGCCAGCAGTTTATTACAGGGTGGAGGCTACACCTTC. The chain has TRBV27 and TRBJ1-2, with D possibly TRBD1 on 6 matching bases. Germline V gene lookup returns CDR1 MNHEY and CDR2 SMNVEV (reference sequence). CDR3 size: 13 residues. Trimming removed 1 base at V and 8 bases at J, with 11 bases between.

The V and J genes are TRBV6-4 and TRBJ2-2, with TRBD2 matching 7 bases. The V gene's germline CDR1 is MRHNA and CDR2 SNTAGT. Trimming at V came to 7 bases and at J to 3 bases, leaving 23 bases not matched to a gene. The CDR3 runs 20 residues. The CDR3 loop reads CASITPTASGPRGDTGELFF. The CDR3 DNA reads TGTGCCAGCATCACACCAACGGCTAGCGGTCCCCGAGGGGACACCGGGGAGCTGTTTTTT.

In DNA form, the CDR3 reads TGTGCCAGCAGACCCTCGTTGGGAGCCAAAAACATTCAGTACTTC. As protein: CASRPSLGAKNIQYF. V and J are TRBV6-5 and TRBJ2-4; no definite D call. The V end lost 6 bases, the J end lost 0 bases, and 12 bases lay between the germline ends. In germline, CDR1 is MNHEY, CDR2 SVGAGI. The CDR3 has 15 residues.

V usage is TRBV30 and J usage is TRBJ1-1; no clear D gene. V was pared by 4 bases and J by 5 bases, with 17 bases between. Looked up from germline, CDR1 is GTSNPN and CDR2 is SVGIG (reference sequence). This CDR3 spans 14 amino acids. The CDR3 DNA reads TGTGCCTGGAAGCCTCCGGGGATCCGAACTGAAGCTTTCTTT. Amino acid sequence: CAWKPPGIRTEAFF. The variable domain in full, with the rest retrieved from reference TRBV30 and TRBJ1-1, is SQTIHQWPATLVQPVGSPLSLECTVEGTSNPNLYWYRQAAGRGLQLLFYSVGIGQISSEVPQNLSASRPQDRQFILSSKKLLLSDSGFYLCAWKPPGIRTEAFFGQGTRLTVV.

The V call is TRBV5-6, the J call TRBJ1-2; 9 bases align to TRBD1. V was clipped by 5 bases and J by 7 bases; unmatched bases: 9. The V gene's germline CDR1 is SGHDT and CDR2 YYEEEE. The CDR3 has 14 residues. In DNA, the CDR3 is TGTGCCAGCAGACCCGGGACAGGGTCGCCTGGCTACACCTTC. Its protein product is CASRPGTGSPGYTF. Based on the CDR3 plus reference TRBV5-6 and TRBJ1-2, the full variable domain is DAGVTQSPTHLIKTRGQQVTLRCSPKSGHDTVSWYQQALGQGPQFIFQYYEEEERQRGNFPDRFSGHQFPNYSSELNVNALLLGDSALYLCASRPGTGSPGYTFGSGTRLTVV.

This sequence joins TRBV28 and TRBJ1-2; 7 bases are a match to TRBD1. The CDR3 consists of 13 residues. Trimming at V came to 5 bases and at J to 3 bases, leaving 3 bases not matched to a gene. The germline V gene encodes CDR1 MDHEN and CDR2 SYDVKM. The DNA for the CDR3 is TGTGCCAGCAGTATCGACAGGGACTATGGCTACACCTTC. This gives the protein CASSIDRDYGYTF.

This clone showed up just a few times. V gene TRBV15 combines with J gene TRBJ1-2; possibly TRBD1 for D (5 bases). The CDR3 is 14 amino acids. The germline V gene has CDR1 LNHNV and CDR2 YYDKDF (reference sequence). V was clipped by 5 bases and J by 8 bases, with 18 bases between them. For the CDR3, the DNA is TGTGCCACCAGCGGGGGATCCAGGGTAGGAGGCTACACCTTC. This gives the protein CATSGGSRVGGYTF.

This clone was observed a few times. The rearrangement uses TRBV6-1 and TRBJ1-2; 7 bases fit TRBD1. The CDR3 covers 14 residues. Trimming removed 6 bases from V and 1 base from J; junction bases left unmatched: 5. Germline values: CDR1 MNHNS, CDR2 SASEGT. CDR3 sequence (DNA): TGTGCCAGCAGGGGACAGACCTTTAACTATGGCTACACCTTC. As protein: CASRGQTFNYGYTF.

This chain links TRBV2 with TRBJ2-7; either TRBD1 or TRBD2 may supply D (5 bases each). The CDR3 is 13 amino acids. The germline V and J ends were trimmed by 7 bases and 5 bases, with 15 bases remaining between them. Germline V CDR1 and CDR2: SNHLY, FYNNEI. The CDR3 DNA reads as TGTGCCAGCAAGACGAGGGGTGGAAACGAGCAGTACTTC. It yields the protein CASKTRGGNEQYF.

This clone was detected a few times. This chain joins TRBV29-1 and TRBJ1-4; no definite D call. CDR1 and CDR2 from the germline V gene are SQVTM and ANQGSEA. V lost 7 bases and J lost 14, with 23 bases in between. This CDR3 has 13 residues. CDR3 residues: CSASAAAEDGLFF. CDR3 DNA sequence: TGCAGCGCCTCCGCGGCGGCTGAAGATGGGCTGTTTTTT.